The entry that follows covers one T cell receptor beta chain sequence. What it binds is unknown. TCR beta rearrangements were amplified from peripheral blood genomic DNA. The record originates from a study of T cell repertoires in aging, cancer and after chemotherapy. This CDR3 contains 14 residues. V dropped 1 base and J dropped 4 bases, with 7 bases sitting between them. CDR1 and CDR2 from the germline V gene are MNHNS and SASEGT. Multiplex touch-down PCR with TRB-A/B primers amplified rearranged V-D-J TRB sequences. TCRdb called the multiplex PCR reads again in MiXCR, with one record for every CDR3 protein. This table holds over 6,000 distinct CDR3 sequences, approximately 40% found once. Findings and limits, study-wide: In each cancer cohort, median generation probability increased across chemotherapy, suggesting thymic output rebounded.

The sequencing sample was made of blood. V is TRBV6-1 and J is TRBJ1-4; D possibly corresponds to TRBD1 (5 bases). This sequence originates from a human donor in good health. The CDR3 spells CASSEGTLNEKLFF. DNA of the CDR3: TGTGCCAGCAGTGAAGGGACACTTAATGAAAAACTGTTTTTT.